In its sample, the clone carrying this T cell receptor beta chain was seen a few times. This specimen belongs to a study of T cells in Graves' hyperthyroidism and ophthalmopathy. Amplified TCR beta CDR3 regions came from RNA transcripts. HTBI primers were the set used in a first-round RT-PCR of the TCR CDR3. TCRdb ran MiXCR on the multiplex PCR reads and lists one entry per CDR3 protein. The sample holds 80,000 to 100,000 distinct CDR3 sequences; around 40% are singletons and the top ten take roughly 10%. CDR1 MNHEY and CDR2 SVGAGI come from the germline V gene. This CDR3 spans 13 amino acids. Trimming cost V 3 bases and J 4 bases, with 8 bases left between them.

The chain is built from TRBV6-5 and TRBJ2-3; no reliable D call. The sample consisted of peripheral blood or thyroid tissue (not recorded which). This clonotype originated in a woman aged 30 to 39 with Graves' hyperthyroidism. The CDR3 loop reads CASSYQLSDTQYF. The CDR3 nucleotides are TGTGCCAGCAGTTATCAATTGTCAGATACGCAGTATTTT.